This TCR beta chain was identified during a study of cytomegalovirus exposure and HLA in healthy donors. This PCR relied on a set of 60 Vbeta primers and 13 Jbeta primers. Produced via immunoSEQ multiplex PCR; TCRdb's table is partial and in-frame only. Of approximately 100,000 clones detected, around 73% appear once; the ten largest clones hold under 9.5%. Germline V gives CDR1 SGHTA, CDR2 FQGTGA. The V and J ends lost 5 bases and 2 bases respectively, with 9 bases between them. The CDR3 is made up of 13 amino acids. The clonotype was recovered from a man in his forties or fifties in good health and CMV-seronegative. The chain couples TRBV7-3 to TRBJ1-1; D remains unclear. The sample consisted of PBMCs. CDR3 nucleotide sequence: TGTGCCAGCAGCCAACTGCCTAACACTGAAGCTTTCTTT. Translation gives CASSQLPNTEAFF.